This T cell receptor beta chain is drawn from a study of blood T cell repertoires in COVID-19. The method was immunoSEQ multiplex PCR; TCRdb's version includes in-frame clones alone and lacks a portion of them. The data show 200,000 or so clones, with 86% seen just once and 0.7% to 0.8% held by the top ten. This CDR3 spans 13 amino acids. Germline V gene data show CDR1 as SGHAT and CDR2 as FQNNGV. With 4 bases clipped from V and 11 bases from J, the junction kept 10 bases outside the gene matches. The receptor was isolated from a woman in her sixties or seventies with acute or convalescent COVID-19. The sequencing input was peripheral blood. The chain joins TRBV11-2 to TRBJ1-1; 7 bases agree with TRBD1. CDR3 sequence: CASSYDRVRDAFF. The CDR3 coding sequence is TGTGCCAGCAGCTACGACAGGGTTCGTGACGCTTTCTTT.